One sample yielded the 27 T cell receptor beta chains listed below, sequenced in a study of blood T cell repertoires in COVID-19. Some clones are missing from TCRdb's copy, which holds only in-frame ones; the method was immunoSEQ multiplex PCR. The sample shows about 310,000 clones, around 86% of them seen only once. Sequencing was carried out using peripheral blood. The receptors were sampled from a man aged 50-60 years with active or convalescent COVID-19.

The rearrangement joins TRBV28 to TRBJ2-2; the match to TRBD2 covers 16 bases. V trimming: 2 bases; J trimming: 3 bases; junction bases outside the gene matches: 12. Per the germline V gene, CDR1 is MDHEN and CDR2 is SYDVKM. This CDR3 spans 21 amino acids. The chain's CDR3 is CASSLAGTSGRARSYTGELFF. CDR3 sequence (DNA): TGTGCCAGCAGTTTAGCGGGGACTAGCGGGAGGGCCCGGAGCTACACCGGGGAGCTGTTTTTT.

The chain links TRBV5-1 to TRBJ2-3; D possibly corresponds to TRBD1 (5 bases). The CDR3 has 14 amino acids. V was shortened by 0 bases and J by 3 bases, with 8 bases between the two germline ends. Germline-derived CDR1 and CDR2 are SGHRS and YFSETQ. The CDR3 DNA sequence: TGCGCCAGCAGCTTGGGACAGCCGACAGATACGCAGTATTTT. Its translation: CASSLGQPTDTQYF.

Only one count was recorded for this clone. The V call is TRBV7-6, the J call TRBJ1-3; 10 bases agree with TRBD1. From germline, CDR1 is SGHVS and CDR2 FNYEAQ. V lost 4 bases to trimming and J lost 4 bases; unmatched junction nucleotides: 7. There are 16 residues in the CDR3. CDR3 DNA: TGTGCCAGCAGCTCCACCGGGACAGGGGTCGGAAACACCATATATTTT. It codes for CASSSTGTGVGNTIYF.

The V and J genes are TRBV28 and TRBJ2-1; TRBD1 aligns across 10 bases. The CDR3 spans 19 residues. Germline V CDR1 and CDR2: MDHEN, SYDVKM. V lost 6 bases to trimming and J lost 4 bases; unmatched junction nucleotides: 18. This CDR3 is CASRTGGASAGLSYNEQFF. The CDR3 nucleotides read TGTGCCAGCAGGACAGGGGGCGCGTCGGCGGGACTGAGTTACAATGAGCAGTTCTTC.

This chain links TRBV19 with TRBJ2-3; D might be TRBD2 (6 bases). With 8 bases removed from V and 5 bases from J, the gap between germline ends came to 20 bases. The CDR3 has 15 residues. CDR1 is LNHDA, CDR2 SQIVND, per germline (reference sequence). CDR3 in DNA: TGTGCCAGTGCTACTCTTGACGGGAGTATAGATACGCAGTATTTT. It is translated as CASATLDGSIDTQYF. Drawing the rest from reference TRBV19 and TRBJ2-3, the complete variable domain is DGGITQSPKYLFRKEGQNVTLSCEQNLNHDAMYWYRQDPGQGLRLIYYSQIVNDFQKGDIAEGYSVSREKKESFPLTVTSAQKNPTAFYLCASATLDGSIDTQYFGPGTRLTVL.

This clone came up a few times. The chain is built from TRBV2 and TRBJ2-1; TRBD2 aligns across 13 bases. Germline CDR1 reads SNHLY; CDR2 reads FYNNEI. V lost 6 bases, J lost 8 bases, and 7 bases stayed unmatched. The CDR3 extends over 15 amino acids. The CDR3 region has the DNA TGTGCCAGCAGACGACTAGCGGGGGGCGGGGATGAGCAGTTCTTC. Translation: CASRRLAGGGDEQFF.

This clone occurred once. CDR3 sequence: CASSHPSGPPQAFF. CDR3 DNA sequence: TGTGCCAGCAGCCATCCCAGCGGGCCTCCTCAAGCTTTCTTT. The chain employs TRBV5-6 and TRBJ1-1; D not certain. Trimming removed 4 bases from V and 9 bases from J, with 19 bases in between. Germline-derived CDR1 and CDR2 are SGHDT and YYEEEE. CDR3 length: 14 residues.

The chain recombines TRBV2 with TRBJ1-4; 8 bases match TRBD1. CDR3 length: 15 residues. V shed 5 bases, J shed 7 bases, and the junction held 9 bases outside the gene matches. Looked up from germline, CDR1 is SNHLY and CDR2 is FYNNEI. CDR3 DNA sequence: TGTGCCAGCAGTCAACCCTTGACAGGGGCTGAAAAACTGTTTTTT. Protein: CASSQPLTGAEKLFF. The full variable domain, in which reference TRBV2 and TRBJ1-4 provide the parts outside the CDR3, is EPEVTQTPSHQVTQMGQEVILRCVPISNHLYFYWYRQILGQKVEFLVSFYNNEISEKSEIFDDQFSVERPDGSNFTLKIRSTKLEDSAMYFCASSQPLTGAEKLFFGSGTQLSVL.

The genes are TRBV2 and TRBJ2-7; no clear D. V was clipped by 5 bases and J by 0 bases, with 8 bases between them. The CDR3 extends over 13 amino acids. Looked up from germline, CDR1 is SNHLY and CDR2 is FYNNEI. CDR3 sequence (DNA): TGTGCCAGCAGTTGGGCACTCTCCTACGAGCAGTACTTC. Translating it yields CASSWALSYEQYF.

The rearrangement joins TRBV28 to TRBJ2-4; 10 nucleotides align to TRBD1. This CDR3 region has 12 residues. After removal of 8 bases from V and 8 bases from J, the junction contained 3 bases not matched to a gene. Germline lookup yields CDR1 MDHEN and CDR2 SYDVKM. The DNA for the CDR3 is TGTGCCAGCGGGACAGGGGTGGACATTCAGTACTTC. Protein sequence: CASGTGVDIQYF.

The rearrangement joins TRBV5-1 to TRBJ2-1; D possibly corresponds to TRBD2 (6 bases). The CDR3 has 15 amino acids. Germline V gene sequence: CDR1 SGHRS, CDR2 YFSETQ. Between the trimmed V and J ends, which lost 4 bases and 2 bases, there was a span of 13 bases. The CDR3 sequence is CASSIGGTTYNEQFF. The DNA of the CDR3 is TGCGCCAGCAGCATCGGGGGAACTACCTACAATGAGCAGTTCTTC.

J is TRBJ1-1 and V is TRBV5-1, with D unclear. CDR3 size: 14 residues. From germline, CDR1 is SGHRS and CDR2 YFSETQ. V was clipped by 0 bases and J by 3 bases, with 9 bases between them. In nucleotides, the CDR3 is TGCGCCAGCAGCTTGGCTATGTCGGACACTGAAGCTTTCTTT. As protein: CASSLAMSDTEAFF.

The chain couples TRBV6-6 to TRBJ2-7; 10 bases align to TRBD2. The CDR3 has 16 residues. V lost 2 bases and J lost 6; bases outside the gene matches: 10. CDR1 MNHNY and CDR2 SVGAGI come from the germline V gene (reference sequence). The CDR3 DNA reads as TGTGCCAGCAGTTACACACCGAGCGGGGGGGCTCTCGAGCAGTACTTC. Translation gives CASSYTPSGGALEQYF.

CDR3 loop: CASSSTSGGYTQYF. The CDR3 DNA sequence: TGTGCCAGCAGTTCCACTAGCGGGGGGTATACGCAGTATTTT. The genes are TRBV28 and TRBJ2-3; 12 nucleotides line up with TRBD2. J was trimmed by 7 bases and V by 4 bases; bases with no gene match: 3. Germline CDR1 is MDHEN and CDR2 is SYDVKM. The CDR3 runs 14 residues.

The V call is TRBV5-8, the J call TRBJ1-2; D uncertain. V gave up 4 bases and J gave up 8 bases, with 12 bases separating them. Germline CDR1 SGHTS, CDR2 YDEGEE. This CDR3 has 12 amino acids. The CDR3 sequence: CASSLPARGYTF. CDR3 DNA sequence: TGTGCCAGCAGCCTCCCGGCGCGGGGCTACACCTTC.

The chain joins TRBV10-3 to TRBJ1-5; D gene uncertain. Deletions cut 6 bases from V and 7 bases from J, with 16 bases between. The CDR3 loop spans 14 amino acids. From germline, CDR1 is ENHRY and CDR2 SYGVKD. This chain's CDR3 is CAIRADLAGQPQHF. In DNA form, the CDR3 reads TGTGCCATCAGAGCCGATCTGGCGGGGCAGCCCCAGCATTTT.

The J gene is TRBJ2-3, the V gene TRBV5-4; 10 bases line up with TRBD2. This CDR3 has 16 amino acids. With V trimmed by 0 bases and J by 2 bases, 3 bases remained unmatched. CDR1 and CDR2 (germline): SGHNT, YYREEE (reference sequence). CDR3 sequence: CASSLGLAGVTDTQYF. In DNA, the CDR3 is TGTGCCAGCAGCTTGGGGCTAGCGGGAGTCACAGATACGCAGTATTTT.

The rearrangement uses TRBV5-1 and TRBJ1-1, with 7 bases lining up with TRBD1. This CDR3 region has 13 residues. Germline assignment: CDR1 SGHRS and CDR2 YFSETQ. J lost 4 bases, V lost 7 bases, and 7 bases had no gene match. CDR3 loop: CASRQTGITEAFF. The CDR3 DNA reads TGCGCCAGCCGCCAGACAGGGATCACTGAAGCTTTCTTT.

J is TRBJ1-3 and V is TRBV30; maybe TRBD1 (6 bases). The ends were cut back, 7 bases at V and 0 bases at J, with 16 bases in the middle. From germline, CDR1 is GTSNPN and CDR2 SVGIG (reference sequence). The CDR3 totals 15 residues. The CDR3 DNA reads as TGTGCCTTCGAACGGGGGGCTCTCTCTGGAAACACCATATATTTT. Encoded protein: CAFERGALSGNTIYF.

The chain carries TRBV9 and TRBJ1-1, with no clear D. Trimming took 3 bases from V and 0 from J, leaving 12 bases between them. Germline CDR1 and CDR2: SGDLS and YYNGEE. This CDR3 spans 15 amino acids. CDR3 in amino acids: CASSGQGLLNTEAFF. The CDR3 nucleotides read TGTGCCAGCAGCGGTCAAGGACTGCTGAACACTGAAGCTTTCTTT.

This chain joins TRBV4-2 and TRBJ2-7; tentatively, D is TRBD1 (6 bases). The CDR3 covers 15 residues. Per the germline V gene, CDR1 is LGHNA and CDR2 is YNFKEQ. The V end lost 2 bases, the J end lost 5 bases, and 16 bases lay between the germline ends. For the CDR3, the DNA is TGTGCCAGCAGCCAACTGCAGGGGATTACAGACGAGCAGTACTTC. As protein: CASSQLQGITDEQYF.

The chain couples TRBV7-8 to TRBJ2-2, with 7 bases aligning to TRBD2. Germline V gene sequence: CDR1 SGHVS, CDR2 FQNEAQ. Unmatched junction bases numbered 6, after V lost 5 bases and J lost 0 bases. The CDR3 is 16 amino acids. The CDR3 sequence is CASSQQLATNTGELFF. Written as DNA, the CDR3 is TGTGCCAGCAGCCAACAACTAGCGACGAACACCGGGGAGCTGTTTTTT.

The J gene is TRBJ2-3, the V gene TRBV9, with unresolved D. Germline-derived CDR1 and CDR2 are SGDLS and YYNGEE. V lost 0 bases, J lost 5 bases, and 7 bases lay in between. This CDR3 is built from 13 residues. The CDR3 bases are TGTGCCAGCAGCGTAGGGGCAGAAGATACGCAGTATTTT. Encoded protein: CASSVGAEDTQYF. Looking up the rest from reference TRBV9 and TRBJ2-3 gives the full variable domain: DSGVTQTPKHLITATGQRVTLRCSPRSGDLSVYWYQQSLDQGLQFLIQYYNGEERAKGNILERFSAQQFPDLHSELNLSSLELGDSALYFCASSVGAEDTQYFGPGTRLTVL.

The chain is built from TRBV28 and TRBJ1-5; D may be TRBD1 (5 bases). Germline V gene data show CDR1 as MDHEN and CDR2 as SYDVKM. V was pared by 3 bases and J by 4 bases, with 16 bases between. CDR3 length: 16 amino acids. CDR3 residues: CASSFNKGNRNQPQHF. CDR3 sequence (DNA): TGTGCCAGCAGTTTTAATAAGGGGAATCGGAATCAGCCCCAGCATTTT.

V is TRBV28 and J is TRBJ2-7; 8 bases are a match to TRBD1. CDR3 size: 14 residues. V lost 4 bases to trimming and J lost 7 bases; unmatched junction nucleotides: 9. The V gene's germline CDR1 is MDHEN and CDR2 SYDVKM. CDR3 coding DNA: TGTGCCAGCAGTTCCGGGACAGGAAAGTGGGAGCAGTACTTC. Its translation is CASSSGTGKWEQYF.

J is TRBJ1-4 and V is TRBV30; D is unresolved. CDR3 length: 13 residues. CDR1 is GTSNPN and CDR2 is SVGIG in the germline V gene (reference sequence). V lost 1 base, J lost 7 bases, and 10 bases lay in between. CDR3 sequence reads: CAWSGAGLEKLFF. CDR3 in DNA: TGTGCCTGGAGTGGTGCAGGTCTTGAAAAACTGTTTTTT. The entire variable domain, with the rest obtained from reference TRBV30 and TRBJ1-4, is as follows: SQTIHQWPATLVQPVGSPLSLECTVEGTSNPNLYWYRQAAGRGLQLLFYSVGIGQISSEVPQNLSASRPQDRQFILSSKKLLLSDSGFYLCAWSGAGLEKLFFGSGTQLSVL.

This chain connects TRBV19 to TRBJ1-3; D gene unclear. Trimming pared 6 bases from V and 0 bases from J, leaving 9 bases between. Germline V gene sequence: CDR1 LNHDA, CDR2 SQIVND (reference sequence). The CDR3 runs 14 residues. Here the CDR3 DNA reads TGTGCCAGTAGCTTGGTCGGCTCTGGAAACACCATATATTTT. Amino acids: CASSLVGSGNTIYF.